The clone carrying this T cell receptor beta chain has a handful of counts. The sample is drawn from a study of T-cell reconstitution after alpha-beta-depleted transplantation in children. The germline V gene encodes CDR1 DFQATT and CDR2 SNEGSKA (reference sequence). The junction had 11 bases not matched to a gene; V was cut back by 5 bases and J by 4 bases. The CDR3 covers 15 residues. Unique molecular identifiers were incorporated during preparation of the TCRbeta library. TCRdb reprocessed the PCR reads with MiXCR, giving one entry per CDR3 protein. Of a few hundred thousand distinct CDR3 sequences in the sample, about a tenth were seen once.

This sequence was found in a human donor who donated a stem cell graft to a child with acute lymphoblastic leukemia. The V and J genes are TRBV20-1 and TRBJ2-3, with TRBD2 identical over 8 bases. Sequencing used PBMCs from the stem cell graft donor, obtained from the stem cell graft. The CDR3 region has the DNA TGCAGTGCTGCGAGGCGGGAGGACCTCGCAGATACGCAGTATTTT. Its protein product is CSAARREDLADTQYF.